This TCR beta chain appears in the sequencing data of a study of cytomegalovirus exposure and HLA in healthy donors. The CDR3 has 14 amino acids. The V gene lost 2 bases and the J gene lost 3 bases, with 11 bases spanning the gap. Germline CDR1 reads SGHDT; CDR2 reads YYEEEE. Overall study results and limits: Donors were assumed by presence/absence analyses to have roughly uniform sequencing depth. For most TCR beta V segments, an earlier analysis put the productive rate at about 87% or about 30% of the time.

With respect to this clone: Its matching antigen is unknown.

PCR involved 60 Vbeta and 13 Jbeta primers. Sequenced by immunoSEQ multiplex PCR; TCRdb stores in-frame clones only, minus some. The sample data list under 75,000 clones. The rearrangement links TRBV5-6 to TRBJ1-2; D is unclear. The receptor was derived from a female donor in good health and CMV-seropositive. Sequenced: PBMCs. The CDR3 sequence is CASSFTLQHYGYTF. In nucleotides, the CDR3 is TGTGCCAGCAGCTTCACTTTACAGCACTATGGCTACACCTTC.